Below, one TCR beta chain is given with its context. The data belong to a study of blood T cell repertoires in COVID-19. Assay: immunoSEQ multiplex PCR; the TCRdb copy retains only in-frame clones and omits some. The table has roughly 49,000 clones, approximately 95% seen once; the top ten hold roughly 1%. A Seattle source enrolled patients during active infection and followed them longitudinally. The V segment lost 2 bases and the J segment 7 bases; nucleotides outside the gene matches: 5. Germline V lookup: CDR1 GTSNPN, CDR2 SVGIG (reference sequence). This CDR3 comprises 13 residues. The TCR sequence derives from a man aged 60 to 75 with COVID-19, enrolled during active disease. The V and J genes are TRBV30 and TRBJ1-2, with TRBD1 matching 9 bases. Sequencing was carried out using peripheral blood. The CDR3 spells CAWSLQGAGGYTF. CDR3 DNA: TGTGCCTGGAGTCTACAGGGGGCAGGTGGCTACACCTTC.